The source of this T cell receptor (beta chain) is a study of control samples from healthy donors and cancer patients. Sequencing was performed with immunoSEQ multiplex PCR; in TCRdb, only in-frame clones are kept and a portion is missing. The table includes fewer than 200,000 clones, around 93% detected once. Trimming took off 3 bases at V and 4 bases at J, with 9 bases between the two ends. This CDR3 is 12 amino acids long. Germline-derived CDR1 and CDR2 are SQVTM and ANQGSEA. The specimen sequenced was blood. The TCR comes from a woman aged 60-70 years in good health. V usage is TRBV29-1 and J usage is TRBJ1-1, with a weak D call TRBD1 (5 bases). The CDR3 sequence is CSVEQGGTEAFF. CDR3 nucleotide sequence: TGCAGCGTTGAGCAGGGTGGCACTGAAGCTTTCTTT. The full variable domain, its missing parts supplied by reference TRBV29-1 and TRBJ1-1, is SAVISQKPSRDICQRGTSLTIQCQVDSQVTMMFWYRQQPGQSLTLIATANQGSEATYESGFVIDKFPISRPNLTFSTLTVSNMSPEDSSIYLCSVEQGGTEAFFGQGTRLTVV.